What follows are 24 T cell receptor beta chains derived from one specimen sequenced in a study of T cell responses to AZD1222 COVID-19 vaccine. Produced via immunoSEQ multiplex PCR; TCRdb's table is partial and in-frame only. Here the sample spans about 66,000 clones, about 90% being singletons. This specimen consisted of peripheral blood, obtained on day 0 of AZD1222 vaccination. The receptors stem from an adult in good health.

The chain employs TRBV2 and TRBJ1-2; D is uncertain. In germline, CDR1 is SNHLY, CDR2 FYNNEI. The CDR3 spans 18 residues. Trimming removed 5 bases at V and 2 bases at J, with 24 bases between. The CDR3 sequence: CASSSSPPSGWVNYGYTF. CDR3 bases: TGTGCCAGCAGTTCTAGCCCTCCCTCGGGTTGGGTGAACTATGGCTACACCTTC.

CDR3 in amino acids: CASSPSSGGTDTQYF. CDR3 coding DNA: TGTGCCAGCTCACCATCCAGCGGGGGTACAGATACGCAGTATTTT. This sequence joins TRBV18 and TRBJ2-3, with TRBD2 identical over 8 bases. The CDR3 is made up of 15 amino acids. After removal of 2 bases from V and 3 bases from J, the junction contained 4 bases not matched to a gene. CDR1 KGHSH and CDR2 LQKENI come from the germline V gene. Together with reference TRBV18 and TRBJ2-3, the CDR3 gives the full variable domain: NAGVMQNPRHLVRRRGQEARLRCSPMKGHSHVYWYRQLPEEGLKFMVYLQKENIIDESGMPKERFSAEFPKEGPSILRIQQVVRGDSAAYFCASSPSSGGTDTQYFGPGTRLTVL.

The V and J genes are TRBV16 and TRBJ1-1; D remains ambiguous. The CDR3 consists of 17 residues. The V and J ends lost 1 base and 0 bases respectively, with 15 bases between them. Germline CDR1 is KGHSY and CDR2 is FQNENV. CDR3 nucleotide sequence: TGTGCCAGCAGCCAATTCCAGGCGATTGTCCTGAACACTGAAGCTTTCTTT. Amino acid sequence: CASSQFQAIVLNTEAFF.

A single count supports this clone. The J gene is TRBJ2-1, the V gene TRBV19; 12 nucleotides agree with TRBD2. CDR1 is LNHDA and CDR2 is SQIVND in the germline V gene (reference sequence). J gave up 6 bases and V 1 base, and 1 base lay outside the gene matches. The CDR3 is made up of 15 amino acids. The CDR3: CASSIGLAGVNEQFF. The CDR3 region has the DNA TGTGCCAGTAGTATAGGACTAGCGGGAGTCAATGAGCAGTTCTTC.

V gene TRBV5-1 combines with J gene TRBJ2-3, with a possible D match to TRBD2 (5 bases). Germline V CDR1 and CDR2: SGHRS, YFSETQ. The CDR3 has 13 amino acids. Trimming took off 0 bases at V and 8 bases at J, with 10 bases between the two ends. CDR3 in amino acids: CASSLDPSRTQYF. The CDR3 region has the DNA TGCGCCAGCAGCTTGGATCCTAGCCGTACGCAGTATTTT.

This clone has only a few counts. CDR3 region: CASSPEGPRETQYF. In DNA form, the CDR3 reads TGTGCCAGCAGCCCGGAGGGGCCCAGGGAGACCCAGTACTTC. This sequence joins TRBV5-4 and TRBJ2-5, with D maybe TRBD2 (6 bases). This CDR3 is built from 14 residues. The V end was cut by 4 bases, the J end by 5 bases, with 15 bases between. The germline V gene encodes CDR1 SGHNT and CDR2 YYREEE (reference sequence).

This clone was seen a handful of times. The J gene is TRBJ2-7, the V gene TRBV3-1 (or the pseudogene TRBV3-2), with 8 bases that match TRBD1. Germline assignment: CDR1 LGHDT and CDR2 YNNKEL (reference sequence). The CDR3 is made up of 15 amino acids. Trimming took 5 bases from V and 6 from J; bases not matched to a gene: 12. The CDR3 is CASSFAGGTSLEQYF. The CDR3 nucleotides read TGTGCCAGCAGCTTCGCAGGGGGCACCTCTCTCGAGCAGTACTTC.

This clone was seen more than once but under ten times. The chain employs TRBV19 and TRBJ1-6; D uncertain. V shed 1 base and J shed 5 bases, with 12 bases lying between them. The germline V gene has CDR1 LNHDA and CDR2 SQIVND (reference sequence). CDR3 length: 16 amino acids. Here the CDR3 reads CASSIGVRTDNSPLHF. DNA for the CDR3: TGTGCCAGTAGTATAGGTGTCCGTACTGATAATTCACCCCTCCACTTT.

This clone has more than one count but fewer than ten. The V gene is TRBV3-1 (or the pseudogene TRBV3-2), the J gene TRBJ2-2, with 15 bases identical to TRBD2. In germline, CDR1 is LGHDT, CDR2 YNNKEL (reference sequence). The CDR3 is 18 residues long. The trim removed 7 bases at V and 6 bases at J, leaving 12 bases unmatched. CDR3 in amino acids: CASNLGTSGRLGAGELFF. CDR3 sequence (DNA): TGTGCCAGCAACCTGGGGACTAGCGGGAGGCTGGGGGCCGGGGAGCTGTTTTTT.

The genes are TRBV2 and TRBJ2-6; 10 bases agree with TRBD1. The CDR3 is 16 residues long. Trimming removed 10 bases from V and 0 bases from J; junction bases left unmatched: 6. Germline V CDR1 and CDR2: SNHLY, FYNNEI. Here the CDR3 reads CATSRDRGSGANVLTF. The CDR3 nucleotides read TGTGCCACCAGCCGGGACAGGGGCTCTGGGGCCAACGTCCTGACTTTC.

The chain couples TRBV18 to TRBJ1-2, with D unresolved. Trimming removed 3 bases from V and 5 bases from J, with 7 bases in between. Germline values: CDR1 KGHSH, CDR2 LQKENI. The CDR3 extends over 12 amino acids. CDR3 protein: CASSPSTYGYTF. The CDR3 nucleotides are TGTGCCAGCTCACCTTCGACATATGGCTACACCTTC.

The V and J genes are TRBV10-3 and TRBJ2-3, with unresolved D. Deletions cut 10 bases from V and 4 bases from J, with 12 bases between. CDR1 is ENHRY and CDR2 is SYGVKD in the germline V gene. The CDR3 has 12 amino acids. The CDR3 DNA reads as TGTGCCACCGCGGATGGACCAGATACGCAGTATTTT. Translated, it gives CATADGPDTQYF.

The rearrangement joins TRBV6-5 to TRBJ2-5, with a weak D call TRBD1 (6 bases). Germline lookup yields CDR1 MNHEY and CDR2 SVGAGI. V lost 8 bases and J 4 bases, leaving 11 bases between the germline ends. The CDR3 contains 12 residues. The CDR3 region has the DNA TGTGCCAGCGGACAGACCCGAGAGACCCAGTACTTC. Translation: CASGQTRETQYF.

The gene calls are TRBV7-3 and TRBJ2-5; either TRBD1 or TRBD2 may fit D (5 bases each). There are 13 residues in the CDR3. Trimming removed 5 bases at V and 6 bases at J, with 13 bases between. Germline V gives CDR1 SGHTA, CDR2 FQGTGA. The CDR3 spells CASSRVGGQTQYF. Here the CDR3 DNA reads TGTGCCAGCAGCCGAGTTGGGGGTCAGACCCAGTACTTC.

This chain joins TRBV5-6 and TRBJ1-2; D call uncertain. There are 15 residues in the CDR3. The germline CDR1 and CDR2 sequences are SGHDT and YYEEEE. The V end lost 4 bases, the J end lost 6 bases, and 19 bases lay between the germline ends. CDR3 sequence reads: CASSPPGFRSDGYTF. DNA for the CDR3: TGTGCCAGCAGCCCTCCGGGGTTCCGATCGGATGGCTACACCTTC.

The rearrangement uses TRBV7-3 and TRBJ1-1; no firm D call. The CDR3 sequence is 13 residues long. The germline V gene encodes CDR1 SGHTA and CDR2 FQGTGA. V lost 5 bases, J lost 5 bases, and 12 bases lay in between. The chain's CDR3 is CASSPQTGTEAFF. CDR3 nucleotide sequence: TGTGCCAGCAGCCCACAGACGGGGACTGAAGCTTTCTTT. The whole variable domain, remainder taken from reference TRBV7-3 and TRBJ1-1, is GAGVSQTPSNKVTEKGKYVELRCDPISGHTALYWYRQSLGQGPEFLIYFQGTGAADDSGLPNDRFFAVRPEGSVSTLKIQRTERGDSAVYLCASSPQTGTEAFFGQGTRLTVV.

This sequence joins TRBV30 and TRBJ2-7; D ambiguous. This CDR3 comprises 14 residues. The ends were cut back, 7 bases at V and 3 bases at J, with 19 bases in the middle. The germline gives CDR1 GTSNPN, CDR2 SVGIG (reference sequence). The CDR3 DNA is TGTGCCTCCAACACCAAACTGGGAAGCTACGAGCAGTACTTC. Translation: CASNTKLGSYEQYF.

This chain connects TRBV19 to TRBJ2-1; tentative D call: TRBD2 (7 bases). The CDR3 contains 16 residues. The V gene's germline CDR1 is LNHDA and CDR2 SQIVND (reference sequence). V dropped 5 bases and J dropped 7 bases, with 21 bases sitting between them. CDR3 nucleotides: TGTGCCAGTAGTGTCTCGGGGCGGGGGCTCCTGAATGAGCAGTTCTTC. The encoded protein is CASSVSGRGLLNEQFF. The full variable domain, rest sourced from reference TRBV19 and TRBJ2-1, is DGGITQSPKYLFRKEGQNVTLSCEQNLNHDAMYWYRQDPGQGLRLIYYSQIVNDFQKGDIAEGYSVSREKKESFPLTVTSAQKNPTAFYLCASSVSGRGLLNEQFFGPGTRLTVL.

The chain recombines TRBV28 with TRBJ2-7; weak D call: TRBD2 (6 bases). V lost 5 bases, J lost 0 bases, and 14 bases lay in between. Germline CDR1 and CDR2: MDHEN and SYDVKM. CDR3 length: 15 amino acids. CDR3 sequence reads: CASSPGDLGSYEQYF. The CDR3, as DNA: TGTGCCAGCAGTCCCGGGGACTTAGGCTCCTACGAGCAGTACTTC.

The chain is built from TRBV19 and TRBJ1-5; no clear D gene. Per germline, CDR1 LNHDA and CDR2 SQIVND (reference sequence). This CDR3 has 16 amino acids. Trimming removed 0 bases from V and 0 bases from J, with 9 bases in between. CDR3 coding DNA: TGTGCCAGTAGTATAGAGGGAGGGCCTAGCAATCAGCCCCAGCATTTT. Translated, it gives CASSIEGGPSNQPQHF.

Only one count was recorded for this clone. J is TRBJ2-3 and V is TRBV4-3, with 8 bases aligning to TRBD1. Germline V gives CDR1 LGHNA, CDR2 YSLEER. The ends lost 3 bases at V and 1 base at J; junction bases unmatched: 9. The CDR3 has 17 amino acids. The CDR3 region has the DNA TGCGCCAGCAGCCAGGAACCGGGACAGGCACGCACAGATACGCAGTATTTT. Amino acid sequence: CASSQEPGQARTDTQYF.

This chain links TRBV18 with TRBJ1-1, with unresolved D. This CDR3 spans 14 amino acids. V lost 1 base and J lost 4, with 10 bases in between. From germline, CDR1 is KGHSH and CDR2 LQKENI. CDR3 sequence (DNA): TGTGCCAGCTCACCACGGACGGAAGGCACTGAAGCTTTCTTT. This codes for CASSPRTEGTEAFF.

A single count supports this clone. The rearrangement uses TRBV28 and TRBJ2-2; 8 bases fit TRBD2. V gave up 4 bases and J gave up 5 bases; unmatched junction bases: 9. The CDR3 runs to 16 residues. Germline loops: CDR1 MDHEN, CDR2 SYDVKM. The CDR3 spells CASSSAGGTPTGELFF. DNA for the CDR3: TGTGCCAGCAGTTCGGCGGGAGGAACGCCGACCGGGGAGCTGTTTTTT.

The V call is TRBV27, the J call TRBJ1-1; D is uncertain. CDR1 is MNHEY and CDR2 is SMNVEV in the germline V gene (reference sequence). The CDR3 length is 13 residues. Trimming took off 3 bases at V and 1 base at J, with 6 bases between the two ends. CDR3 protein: CASSLEGNTEAFF. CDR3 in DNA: TGTGCCAGCAGTTTGGAGGGGAACACTGAAGCTTTCTTT.